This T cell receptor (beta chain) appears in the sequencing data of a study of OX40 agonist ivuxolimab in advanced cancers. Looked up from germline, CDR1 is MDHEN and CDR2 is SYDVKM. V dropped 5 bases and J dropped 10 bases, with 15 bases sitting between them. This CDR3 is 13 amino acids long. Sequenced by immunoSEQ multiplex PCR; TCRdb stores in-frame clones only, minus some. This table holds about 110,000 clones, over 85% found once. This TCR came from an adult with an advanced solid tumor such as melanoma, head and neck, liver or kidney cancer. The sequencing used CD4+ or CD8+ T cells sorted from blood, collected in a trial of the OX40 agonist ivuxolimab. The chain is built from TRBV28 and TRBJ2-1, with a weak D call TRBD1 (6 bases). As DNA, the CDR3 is TGTGCCAGCAGTCAGGGGCATTTATGGGAGCAGTTCTTC. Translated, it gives CASSQGHLWEQFF.